This entry lists 19 T cell receptor beta chains sequenced from one sample in a study of tumor-infiltrating lymphocytes in primary liver carcinoma. Scientists recovered RNA and DNA together from roughly 20-30 mg of unsorted bulk tissue. Total RNA (approximately 450 ng) served as template for TCR beta cDNA synthesis primed by a constant-region primer. Three nested multiplex PCR rounds, a slightly modified ARM-PCR method, built the TCR beta libraries. The study ran its first two PCR rounds for around 10 cycles each, using TRBV1-TRBV30 forward primers and a C-beta reverse primer. TCRdb re-called the multiplex PCR reads through MiXCR, storing one row per CDR3 protein. The data show roughly 50,000 distinct CDR3 sequences, 70% to 75% seen once. Sequenced input: liver tumor tissue from sampling region 2. The subset was: tumor region T2, inferior pole. The receptors come from a man aged 40-50 years with primary liver carcinoma and hepatitis B virus infection.

Notes on this clonotype: At one end, the junction sequence differs from germline, possibly due to a read error. V usage is TRBV6-1 and J usage is TRBJ1-1, with D maybe TRBD1 (6 bases). This CDR3 comprises 15 residues. In germline, CDR1 is MNHNS, CDR2 SASEGT. The CDR3 DNA is TGTGCCAGCGGGGGCCGGGGGGCGGCGAACACTGAAGCTCTCTTT. Protein product: CASGGRGAANTEALF.

With regard to this clonotype: A much larger clone differs from this one at a single base, so this may be a read error. The gene calls are TRBV28 and TRBJ2-3, with D perhaps given as TRBD1 or TRBD2 (6 bases each). Germline CDR1 MDHEN, CDR2 SYDVKM. CDR3 length: 11 amino acids. The V end was cut by 6 bases, the J end by 11 bases, with 12 bases between. CDR3 bases: TGTGCCAGCAGGGGGGGCACTAAGCAGTATTTT. It translates to CASRGGTKQYF.

This clonotype was recorded at least ten times. The chain is built from TRBV29-1 and TRBJ2-7; possibly TRBD1 for D (6 bases). CDR3 length equals 16 residues. Germline V gene sequence: CDR1 SQVTM, CDR2 ANQGSEA. V shed 4 bases and J shed 2 bases, with 21 bases lying between them. The CDR3 region is CSVGPRVGQTPYEQYF. CDR3 nucleotides: TGCAGCGTTGGTCCCCGGGTCGGACAGACCCCCTACGAGCAGTACTTC.

This clonotype has at least ten counts. The limits of the CDR3 on the DNA are not certain, so only TCRdb's listed CDR3 is given. The CDR3 region is CASSVGQGALF. This sequence joins TRBV13 and TRBJ1-1; no check of the table's D call, TRBD1, against the DNA was made. The CDR3 length is 11 residues, termini included. Germline V gene data show CDR1 as PRHDT and CDR2 as FYEKMQ (reference sequence).

Comment on this clonotype: Since the CDR3 does not end with the conserved phenylalanine or tryptophan, this likely comes from a read error. The rearrangement links TRBV11-1 to TRBJ1-1; 7 bases are shared with TRBD1. Germline V gives CDR1 SGHAT, CDR2 FQDESV (reference sequence). The CDR3 extends over 14 amino acids. The chain's CDR3 is CVSWTGGLDTEAFI. In DNA, the CDR3 is TGTGTGTCCTGGACAGGAGGTTTAGACACTGAAGCTTTCATT.

For this clonotype: With a much larger clone just one base away, this may be a read error. The gene calls are TRBV2 and TRBJ2-7; D is uncertain. From germline, CDR1 is SNHLY and CDR2 FYNNEI. This CDR3 comprises 12 residues. As DNA, the CDR3 is TGTGCCAGCAGTGAGATGGATTACGAGGAGTACTTC. It specifies CASSEMDYEEYF.

On this clonotype: A single base separates this from a much larger clone, so it may be a read error. This chain uses TRBV6-6 with TRBJ2-7, with 10 bases matching TRBD1. J gave up 7 bases and V 11 bases, and 14 bases lay outside the gene matches. This CDR3 spans 14 amino acids. The germline gives CDR1 MNHNY, CDR2 SVGAGI (reference sequence). CDR3 region: CAGIRDRGLGEQYF. CDR3 DNA: TGTGCCGGCATTAGGGACAGGGGATTGGGGGAGCAGTACTTC.

On this clonotype: Likely a read error: the CDR3 ends without its conserved phenylalanine or tryptophan. CDR3 sequence (DNA): TGTGGCAGCAGCTTAGGGGTCTCTGGAGAAGGTCCACCCCTCCACTAT. This gives the protein CGSSLGVSGEGPPLHY. The chain uses TRBV11-2 and TRBJ1-6; D perhaps matches TRBD1 (5 bases). Looked up from germline, CDR1 is SGHAT and CDR2 is FQNNGV. This CDR3 is 16 amino acids long.

Worth noting for this clonotype: One end of the junction fails to match germline, which may point to a read error. The J gene is TRBJ1-3, the V gene TRBV29-1; no reliable D call. The CDR3 contains 13 residues. Germline assignment: CDR1 SQVTM and CDR2 ANQGSEA. The CDR3 DNA reads TGCAGGGTTGGTGGAACAACTGGAAACACCATATATTTT. Translating gives CRVGGTTGNTIYF.

About this clonotype: One junction end disagrees with the germline gene, perhaps due to a read error. The chain employs TRBV29-1 and TRBJ2-2; 7 bases match TRBD1. Germline V CDR1 and CDR2: SQVTM, ANQGSEA. This CDR3 has 17 amino acids. DNA for the CDR3: TGCAGCGTCCTTGTCCTCCTCGGGACAGCGAACACTGGGGAGCTGTTTTTT. Protein product: CSVLVLLGTANTGELFF.

Details on this clonotype: No conserved phenylalanine or tryptophan is present at the end of the CDR3, so a read error is the likely explanation. The rearrangement links TRBV11-2 to TRBJ2-5; D assignment may be TRBD1 or TRBD2 (5 bases each). CDR1 and CDR2 (germline): SGHAT, FQNNGV. CDR3 size: 14 residues. V dropped 1 base and J dropped 6 bases, with 12 bases sitting between them. For the CDR3, the DNA is TGTGCCAGCAGCTTAGTGGGGGAGTACAAGACCCAGTACTCC. This translates into CASSLVGEYKTQYS.

About this clonotype: The CDR3 does not end in the conserved phenylalanine or tryptophan, so this is likely a read error. V is TRBV5-6 and J is TRBJ1-2; D is unresolved. The germline V gene encodes CDR1 SGHDT and CDR2 YYEEEE. This CDR3 is built from 14 residues. V was cut by 0 bases and J by 7 bases, with 13 bases left in between. The CDR3 nucleotides read TGTGCCAGCAGCTTGGCCGGGAGGAGGAGTGGCTACACCGTC. It encodes CASSLAGRRSGYTV.

This clonotype showed up many times. The chain employs TRBV30 and TRBJ1-2; D is possibly TRBD1 (5 bases). The CDR3 is 13 residues long. Trimming took off 4 bases at V and 8 bases at J, with 17 bases between the two ends. Germline V gene sequence: CDR1 GTSNPN, CDR2 SVGIG (reference sequence). CDR3 sequence: CAWNQGLLGGYTF. The CDR3, as DNA: TGTGCCTGGAACCAGGGCCTTCTGGGAGGCTACACCTTC.

Of note for this clonotype: No conserved phenylalanine or tryptophan ends this CDR3, so it is likely a read error. The DNA is left out, because the CDR3 cannot be placed on it with certainty; the CDR3 is given as TCRdb lists it. This sequence joins TRBV5-5 and TRBJ2-7; the table's D call TRBD1 went unverified against the DNA. Looked up from germline, CDR1 is SGHKS and CDR2 is YYEKEE (reference sequence). The CDR3 region is 17 residues in length, termini included. CDR3 sequence: CASIFRVGGQSSYEQYL.

This rearrangement joins TRBV28 to TRBJ2-5, with D possibly being TRBD2 (5 bases). This CDR3 has 17 residues. Trimming took off 4 bases at V and 5 bases at J, with 23 bases between the two ends. Germline V lookup: CDR1 MDHEN, CDR2 SYDVKM. The chain's CDR3 is CASSSISSGGSHETQYF. DNA of the CDR3: TGTGCCAGCAGTTCCATTTCGAGCGGAGGCTCCCACGAGACCCAGTACTTC.

A word on this clonotype: Mismatch with germline at one junction end may stem from a read error. The chain joins TRBV6-6 to TRBJ2-1, with 12 bases fitting TRBD2. This CDR3 is 18 amino acids long. Germline CDR1 reads MNHNY; CDR2 reads SVGAGI (reference sequence). The CDR3 DNA sequence: TGTGCCAGCAGCGAGGGACTAGCGGGTGGGCCGATATACAAAGAGCAGTTCTTC. It encodes CASSEGLAGGPIYKEQFF.

A remark on this clonotype: An end of the junction does not agree with germline; a read error may underlie this. J is TRBJ1-4 and V is TRBV6-5, with 7 bases identical to TRBD1. This CDR3 is 14 amino acids long. Germline V gene lookup returns CDR1 MNHEY and CDR2 SVGAGI. CDR3 region: CTSSSGTDNGKPFF. The CDR3 nucleotides are TGTACCAGCAGTTCCGGGACAGATAATGGAAAACCGTTTTTT.

In the case of this clonotype: The missing conserved phenylalanine or tryptophan at the end of this CDR3 makes a read error likely. Because the CDR3's place on the DNA is in doubt, the DNA is left out and the CDR3 is given as listed by TCRdb. The chain carries TRBV10-1 and TRBJ2-7. With termini counted, the CDR3 has 12 amino acids. Germline assignment: CDR1 WNHNN and CDR2 SYGVQD (reference sequence). This CDR3 reads CASSDLSYEQYL.

Note on this clonotype: This sequence may be a read error, since a much larger clone differs from it by one base. The V and J genes are TRBV7-9 and TRBJ2-2; D might be TRBD2 (5 bases). This CDR3 contains 11 residues. Germline lookup yields CDR1 SEHNR and CDR2 FQNEAQ (reference sequence). The CDR3 DNA sequence: TGTGCCAGCAGCTCAACCGGGGAGCCGTTTTTT. Its translation is CASSSTGEPFF.